The TCR beta chain under discussion was sequenced for a study of T cell responses to AZD1222 COVID-19 vaccine. The CDR3 contains 14 residues. Only in-frame clones appear in the TCRdb table, and some are missing; sequencing was by immunoSEQ multiplex PCR. The repertoire consists of tens of thousands of clones, with around nine tenths occurring once and the leading ten covering about 5.4%. This clone was seen more than once but under ten times. The chain recombines TRBV21-1 with TRBJ1-2. TRBV21-1 is a pseudogene segment. The source is an adult who received the AZD1222 COVID-19 vaccine. Sequencing used peripheral blood, obtained 28 days after the second AZD1222 dose. CDR3 amino acids: CASSKDVLHNGYTF. Here the CDR3 DNA reads TGTGCCAGCAGCAAAGACGTCCTGCATAATGGCTACACCTTC.